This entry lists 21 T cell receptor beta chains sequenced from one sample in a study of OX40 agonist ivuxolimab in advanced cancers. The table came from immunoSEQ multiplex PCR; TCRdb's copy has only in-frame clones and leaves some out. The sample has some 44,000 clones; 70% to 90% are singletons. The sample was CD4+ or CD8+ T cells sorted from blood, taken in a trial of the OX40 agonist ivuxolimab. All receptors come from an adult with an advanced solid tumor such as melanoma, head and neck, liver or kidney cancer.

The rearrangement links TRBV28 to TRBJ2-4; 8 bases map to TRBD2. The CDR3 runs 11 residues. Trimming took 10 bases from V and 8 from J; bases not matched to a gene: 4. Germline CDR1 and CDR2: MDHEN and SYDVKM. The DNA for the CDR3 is TGTGCCACCGGGAGGGACGACATTCAGTACTTC. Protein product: CATGRDDIQYF.

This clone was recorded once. In nucleotides, the CDR3 is TGTGCCAGCAGTAGGACAGACTATGGCTACACCTTC. Residues: CASSRTDYGYTF. The chain is built from TRBV25-1 and TRBJ1-2, with D maybe TRBD1 (6 bases). The ends were cut back, 5 bases at V and 3 bases at J, with 7 bases in the middle. The V gene's germline CDR1 is MGHDK and CDR2 SYGVNS. CDR3 length: 12 amino acids.

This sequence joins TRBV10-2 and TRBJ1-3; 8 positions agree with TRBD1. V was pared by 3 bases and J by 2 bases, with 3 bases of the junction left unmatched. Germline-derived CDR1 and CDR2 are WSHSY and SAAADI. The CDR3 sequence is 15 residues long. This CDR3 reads CASSEEQGAGNTIYF. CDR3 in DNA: TGCGCCAGCAGTGAAGAACAGGGGGCTGGAAACACCATATATTTT.

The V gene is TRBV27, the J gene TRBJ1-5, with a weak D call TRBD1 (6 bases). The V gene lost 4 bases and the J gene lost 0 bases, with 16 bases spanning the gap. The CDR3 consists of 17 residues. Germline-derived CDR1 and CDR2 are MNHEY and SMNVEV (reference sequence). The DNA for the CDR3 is TGTGCCAGCAGTTCCCATTCGACAGGCCCTAGCAATCAGCCCCAGCATTTT. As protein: CASSSHSTGPSNQPQHF.

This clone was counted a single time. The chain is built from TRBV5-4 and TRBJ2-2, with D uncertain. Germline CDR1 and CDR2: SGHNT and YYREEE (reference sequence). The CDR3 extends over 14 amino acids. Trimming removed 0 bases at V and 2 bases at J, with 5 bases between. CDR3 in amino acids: CASSLARNTGELFF. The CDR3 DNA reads TGTGCCAGCAGCTTGGCACGTAACACCGGGGAGCTGTTTTTT.

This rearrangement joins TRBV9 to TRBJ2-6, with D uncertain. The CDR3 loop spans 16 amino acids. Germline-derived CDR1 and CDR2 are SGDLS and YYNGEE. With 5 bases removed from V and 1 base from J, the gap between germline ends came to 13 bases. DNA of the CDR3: TGTGCCAGCAGTGCCTTAGGGCTATCTGGGGCCAACGTCCTGACTTTC. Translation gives CASSALGLSGANVLTF.

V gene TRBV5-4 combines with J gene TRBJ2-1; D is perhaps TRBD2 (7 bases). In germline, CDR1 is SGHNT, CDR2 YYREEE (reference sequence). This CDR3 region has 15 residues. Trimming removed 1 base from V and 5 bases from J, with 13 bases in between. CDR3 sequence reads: CASSLPGRGDNEQFF. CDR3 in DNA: TGTGCCAGCAGCTTGCCAGGGAGGGGGGACAATGAGCAGTTCTTC.

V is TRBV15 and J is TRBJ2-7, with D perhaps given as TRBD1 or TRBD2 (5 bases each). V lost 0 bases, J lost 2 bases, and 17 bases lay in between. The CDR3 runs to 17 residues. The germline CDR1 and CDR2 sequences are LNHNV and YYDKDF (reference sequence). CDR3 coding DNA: TGTGCCACCAGCAGAGATCGAGGGACCCTTACGACCTACGAGCAGTACTTC. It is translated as CATSRDRGTLTTYEQYF.

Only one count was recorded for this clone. The CDR3: CASSFSRGGYEQYF. In nucleotides, the CDR3 is TGTGCCAGCAGCTTTAGCCGGGGGGGCTACGAGCAGTACTTC. The rearrangement links TRBV7-2 to TRBJ2-7; 8 bases are shared with TRBD2. J gave up 3 bases and V 3 bases, and 4 bases lay outside the gene matches. The V gene's germline CDR1 is SGHTA and CDR2 FQGNSA. The CDR3 has 14 amino acids.

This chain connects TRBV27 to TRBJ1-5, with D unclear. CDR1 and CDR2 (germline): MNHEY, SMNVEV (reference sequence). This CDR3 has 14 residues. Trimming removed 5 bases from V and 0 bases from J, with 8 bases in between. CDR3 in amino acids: CASSTLYSNQPQHF. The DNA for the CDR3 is TGTGCCAGCAGTACACTATATAGCAATCAGCCCCAGCATTTT.

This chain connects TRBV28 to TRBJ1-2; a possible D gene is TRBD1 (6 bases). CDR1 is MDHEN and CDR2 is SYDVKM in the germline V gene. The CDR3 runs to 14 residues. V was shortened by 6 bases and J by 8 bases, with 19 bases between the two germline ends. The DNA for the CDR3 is TGTGCCAGCAGGGGGGCAGGGTTTGGAGGGGGCTACACCTTC. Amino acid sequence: CASRGAGFGGGYTF.

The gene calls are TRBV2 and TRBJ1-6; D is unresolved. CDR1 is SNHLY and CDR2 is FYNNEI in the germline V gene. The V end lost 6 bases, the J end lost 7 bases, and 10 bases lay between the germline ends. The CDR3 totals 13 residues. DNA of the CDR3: TGTGCCAGCAGGGGAGAGGGCAATTCACCCCTCCACTTT. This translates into CASRGEGNSPLHF.

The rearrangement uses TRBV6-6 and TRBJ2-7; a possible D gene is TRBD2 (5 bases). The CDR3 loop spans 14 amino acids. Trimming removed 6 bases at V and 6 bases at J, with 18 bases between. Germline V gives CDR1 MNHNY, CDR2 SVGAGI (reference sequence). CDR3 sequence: CASSEGHTAAEQYF. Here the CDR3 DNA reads TGTGCCAGCAGCGAGGGCCACACCGCCGCCGAGCAGTACTTC.

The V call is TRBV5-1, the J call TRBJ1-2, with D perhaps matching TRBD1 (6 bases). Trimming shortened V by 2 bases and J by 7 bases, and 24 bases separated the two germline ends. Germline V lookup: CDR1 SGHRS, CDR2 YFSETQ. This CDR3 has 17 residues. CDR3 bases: TGCGCCAGCAGCTTCGCCGGAGGCTCAGGGGCGAGTCGTGGCTACACCTTC. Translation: CASSFAGGSGASRGYTF. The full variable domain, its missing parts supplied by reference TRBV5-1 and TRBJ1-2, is KAGVTQTPRYLIKTRGQQVTLSCSPISGHRSVSWYQQTPGQGLQFLFEYFSETQRNKGNFPGRFSGRQFSNSRSEMNVSTLELGDSALYLCASSFAGGSGASRGYTFGSGTRLTVV.

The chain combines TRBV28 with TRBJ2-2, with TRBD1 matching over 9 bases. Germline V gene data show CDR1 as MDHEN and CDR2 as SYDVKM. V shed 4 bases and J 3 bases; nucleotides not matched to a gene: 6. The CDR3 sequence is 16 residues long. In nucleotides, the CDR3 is TGTGCCAGCAGTTCGCGACAGGGGGGGTACACCGGGGAGCTGTTTTTT. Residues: CASSSRQGGYTGELFF.

CDR3 in DNA: TGCAGCGTTGAAGAGGACAGGGCTGGAAACACCATATATTTT. Amino acid sequence: CSVEEDRAGNTIYF. The chain couples TRBV29-1 to TRBJ1-3; 8 positions agree with TRBD1. The V segment lost 0 bases and the J segment 2 bases; nucleotides outside the gene matches: 0. The CDR3 consists of 14 residues. Germline lookup yields CDR1 SQVTM and CDR2 ANQGSEA.

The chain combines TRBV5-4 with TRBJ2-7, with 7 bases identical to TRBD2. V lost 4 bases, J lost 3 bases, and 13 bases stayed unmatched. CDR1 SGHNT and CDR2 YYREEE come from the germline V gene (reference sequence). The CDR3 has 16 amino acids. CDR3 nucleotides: TGTGCCAGCAGCCCCGGGACTACCACTGCAAGCTACGAGCAGTACTTC. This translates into CASSPGTTTASYEQYF. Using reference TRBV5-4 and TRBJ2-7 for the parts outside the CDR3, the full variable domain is ETGVTQSPTHLIKTRGQQVTLRCSSQSGHNTVSWYQQALGQGPQFIFQYYREEENGRGNFPPRFSGLQFPNYSSELNVNALELDDSALYLCASSPGTTTASYEQYFGPGTRLTVT.

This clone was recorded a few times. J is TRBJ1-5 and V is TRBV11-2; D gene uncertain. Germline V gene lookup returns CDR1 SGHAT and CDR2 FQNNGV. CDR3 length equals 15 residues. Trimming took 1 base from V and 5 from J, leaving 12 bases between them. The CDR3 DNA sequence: TGTGCCAGCAGCTTAGGGGGAGGGTACCATCAGCCCCAGCATTTT. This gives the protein CASSLGGGYHQPQHF. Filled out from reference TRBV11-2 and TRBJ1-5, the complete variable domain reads EAGVAQSPRYKIIEKRQSVAFWCNPISGHATLYWYQQILGQGPKLLIQFQNNGVVDDSQLPKDRFSAERLKGVDSTLKIQPAKLEDSAVYLCASSLGGGYHQPQHFGDGTRLSIL.

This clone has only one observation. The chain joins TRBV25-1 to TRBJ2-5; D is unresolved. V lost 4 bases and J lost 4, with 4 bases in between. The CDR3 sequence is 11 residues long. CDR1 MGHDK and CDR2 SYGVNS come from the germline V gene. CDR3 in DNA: TGTGCCAGCAGTGCAGCAGAGACCCAGTACTTC. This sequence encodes CASSAAETQYF. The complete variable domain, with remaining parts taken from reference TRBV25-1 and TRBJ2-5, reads EADIYQTPRYLVIGTGKKITLECSQTMGHDKMYWYQQDPGMELHLIHYSYGVNSTEKGDLSSESTVSRIRTEHFPLTLESARPSHTSQYLCASSAAETQYFGPGTRLLVL.

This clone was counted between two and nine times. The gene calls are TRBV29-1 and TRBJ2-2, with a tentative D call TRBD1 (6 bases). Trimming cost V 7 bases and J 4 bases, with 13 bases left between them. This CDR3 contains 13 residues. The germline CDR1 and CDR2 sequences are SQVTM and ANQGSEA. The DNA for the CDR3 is TGCAGCGGACAGGTTGCGGGCACCGGGGAGCTGTTTTTT. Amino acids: CSGQVAGTGELFF.

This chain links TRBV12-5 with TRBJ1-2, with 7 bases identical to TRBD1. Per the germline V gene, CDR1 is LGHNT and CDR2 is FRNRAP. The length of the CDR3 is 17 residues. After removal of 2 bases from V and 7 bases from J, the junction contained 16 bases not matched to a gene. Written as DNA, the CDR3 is TGTGCTAGTGGTTTGCCCCTATTCGAGCAGGGGGTGGGTGGCTACACCTTC. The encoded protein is CASGLPLFEQGVGGYTF.